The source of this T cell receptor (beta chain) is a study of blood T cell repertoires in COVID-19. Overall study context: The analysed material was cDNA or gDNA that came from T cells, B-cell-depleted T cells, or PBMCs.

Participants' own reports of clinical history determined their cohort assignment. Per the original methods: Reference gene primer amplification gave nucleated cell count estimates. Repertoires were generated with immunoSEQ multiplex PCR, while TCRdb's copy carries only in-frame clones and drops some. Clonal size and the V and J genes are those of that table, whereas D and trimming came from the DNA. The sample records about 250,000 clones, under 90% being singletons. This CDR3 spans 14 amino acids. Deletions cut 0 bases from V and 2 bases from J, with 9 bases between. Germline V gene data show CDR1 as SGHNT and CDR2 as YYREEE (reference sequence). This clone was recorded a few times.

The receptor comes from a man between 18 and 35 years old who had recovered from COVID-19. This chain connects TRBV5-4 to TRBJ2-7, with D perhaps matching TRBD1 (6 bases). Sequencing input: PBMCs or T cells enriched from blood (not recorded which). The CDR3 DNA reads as TGTGCCAGCAGCTTGGAGTCAGGGGCCTACGAGCAGTACTTC. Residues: CASSLESGAYEQYF.